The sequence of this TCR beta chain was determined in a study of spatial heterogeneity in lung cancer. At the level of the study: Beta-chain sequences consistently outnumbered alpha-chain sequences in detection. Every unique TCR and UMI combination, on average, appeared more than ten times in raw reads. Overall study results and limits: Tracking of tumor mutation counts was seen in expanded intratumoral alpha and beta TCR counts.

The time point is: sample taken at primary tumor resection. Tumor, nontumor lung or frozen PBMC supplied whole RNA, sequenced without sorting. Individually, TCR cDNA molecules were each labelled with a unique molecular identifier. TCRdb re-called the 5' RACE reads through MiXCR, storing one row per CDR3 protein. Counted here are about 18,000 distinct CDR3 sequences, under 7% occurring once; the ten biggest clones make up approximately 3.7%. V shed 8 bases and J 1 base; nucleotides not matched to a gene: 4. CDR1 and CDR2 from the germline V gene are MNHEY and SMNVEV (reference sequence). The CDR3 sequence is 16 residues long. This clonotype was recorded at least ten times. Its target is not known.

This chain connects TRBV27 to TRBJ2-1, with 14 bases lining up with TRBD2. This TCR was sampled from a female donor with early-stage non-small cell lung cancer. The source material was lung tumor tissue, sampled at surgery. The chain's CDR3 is CASGTSGRRSYNEQFF. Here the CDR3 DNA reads TGTGCCAGCGGGACTAGCGGGAGAAGGTCCTACAATGAGCAGTTCTTC.